Below are 20 T cell receptor beta chains sequenced from a single sample in a study of monozygotic twins with cystic fibrosis. Data came from immunoSEQ multiplex PCR; TCRdb stores just in-frame clones and leaves some out. The profile shows approximately 20,000 clones, around 97% of them singletons. The source material was blood. The source is a girl aged 5-17 years with cystic fibrosis.

This clone turned up a few times. The chain recombines TRBV10-1 with TRBJ2-7; TRBD2 matches at 11 bases. V gave up 4 bases and J gave up 6 bases; unmatched junction bases: 2. Germline values: CDR1 WNHNN, CDR2 SYGVQD (reference sequence). This CDR3 comprises 13 residues. CDR3 in DNA: TGCGCCAGCAGTGCCGGGACTAGCGGCGAGCAGTACGTC. This translates into CASSAGTSGEQYV.

The chain recombines TRBV15 with TRBJ2-3, with 9 bases lining up with TRBD2. Germline loops: CDR1 LNHNV, CDR2 YYDKDF (reference sequence). Trimming took 5 bases from V and 0 from J; bases not matched to a gene: 18. The CDR3 consists of 20 residues. DNA for the CDR3: TGTGCCACCAGCGGGGAGGCTAGCGGGGAAAACTCTTATAGCACAGATACGCAGTATTTT. It yields the protein CATSGEASGENSYSTDTQYF.

The rearrangement uses TRBV11-2 and TRBJ2-7; possibly TRBD1 for D (5 bases). The CDR3 extends over 14 amino acids. CDR1 and CDR2 from the germline V gene are SGHAT and FQNNGV. V gave up 3 bases and J gave up 0 bases, with 9 bases separating them. CDR3 sequence (DNA): TGTGCCAGCAGCTTCTTCAGGGCCTCCTACGAGCAGTACTTC. It yields the protein CASSFFRASYEQYF.

The chain employs TRBV6-5 and TRBJ1-4; possibly TRBD1 for D (5 bases). Germline CDR1 reads MNHEY; CDR2 reads SVGAGI. V was trimmed by 7 bases and J by 7 bases, leaving 13 bases between them. The CDR3 is 13 residues long. CDR3 nucleotides: TGTGCCAGCATTGGACACTTCCTTGAAAAACTGTTTTTT. This gives the protein CASIGHFLEKLFF.

This chain links TRBV19 with TRBJ2-1; a weak D match, TRBD1 (6 bases). The CDR3 consists of 15 residues. CDR1 is LNHDA and CDR2 is SQIVND in the germline V gene (reference sequence). V lost 4 bases and J lost 2, with 12 bases in between. In DNA form, the CDR3 reads TGTGCCAGTAGTACGCCGGGACAACCCTACAATGAGCAGTTCTTC. This codes for CASSTPGQPYNEQFF.

The V and J genes are TRBV5-6 and TRBJ1-4, with D perhaps TRBD1 (6 bases). CDR3 size: 14 residues. Looked up from germline, CDR1 is SGHDT and CDR2 is YYEEEE. V was cut by 2 bases and J by 7 bases, with 12 bases left in between. The CDR3 spells CASSFGGRVEKLFF. DNA of the CDR3: TGTGCCAGCAGCTTCGGGGGGCGCGTTGAAAAACTGTTTTTT.

This rearrangement joins TRBV19 to TRBJ2-2, with D perhaps being TRBD1 or TRBD2 (5 bases each). The CDR3 runs 14 residues. Germline V gives CDR1 LNHDA, CDR2 SQIVND (reference sequence). The ends were cut back, 10 bases at V and 0 bases at J, with 12 bases in the middle. CDR3 sequence: CATPGSANTGELFF. Written as DNA, the CDR3 is TGTGCCACCCCAGGGAGTGCGAACACCGGGGAGCTGTTTTTT. The full variable domain, rest sourced from reference TRBV19 and TRBJ2-2, is DGGITQSPKYLFRKEGQNVTLSCEQNLNHDAMYWYRQDPGQGLRLIYYSQIVNDFQKGDIAEGYSVSREKKESFPLTVTSAQKNPTAFYLCATPGSANTGELFFGEGSRLTVL.

The rearrangement joins TRBV19 to TRBJ2-7; weak D call: TRBD1 (8 bases). Germline V gives CDR1 LNHDA, CDR2 SQIVND (reference sequence). V was trimmed by 5 bases and J by 4 bases, leaving 24 bases between them. CDR3 length: 17 residues. In DNA form, the CDR3 reads TGTGCCAGTAGTTCACTCTACGGACAGGGCGGGGGATACGAGCAGTACGTC. Amino acid sequence: CASSSLYGQGGGYEQYV.

The gene calls are TRBV7-9 and TRBJ2-2; a possible D gene is TRBD1 (7 bases). Germline V gene data show CDR1 as SEHNR and CDR2 as FQNEAQ (reference sequence). V lost 4 bases, J lost 0 bases, and 18 bases lay in between. The CDR3 has 18 residues. CDR3 bases: TGTGCCAGCAGCTCCCGACTCTCAGGGGGGACGAACACCGGGGAGCTGTTTTTT. Translation gives CASSSRLSGGTNTGELFF.

The chain has TRBV27 and TRBJ2-5, with D possibly matching TRBD1 (5 bases). This CDR3 contains 14 residues. With 5 bases removed from V and 2 bases from J, the gap between germline ends came to 12 bases. The germline V gene encodes CDR1 MNHEY and CDR2 SMNVEV (reference sequence). The CDR3 spells CASSANRQQETQYF. The DNA for the CDR3 is TGTGCCAGCAGTGCGAACAGGCAGCAAGAGACCCAGTACTTC.

The genes are TRBV13 and TRBJ2-1, with D uncertain. The CDR3 extends over 15 amino acids. Germline CDR1 is PRHDT and CDR2 is FYEKMQ (reference sequence). Trimming took off 0 bases at V and 6 bases at J, with 12 bases between the two ends. CDR3 coding DNA: TGTGCCAGCAGCTTAGGTGGGCCGTCTGGCAATGAGCAGTTCTTC. As protein: CASSLGGPSGNEQFF.

This chain joins TRBV7-8 and TRBJ2-7; possibly TRBD2 for D (5 bases). Trimming took 1 base from V and 0 from J, leaving 10 bases between them. The CDR3 extends over 15 amino acids. Looked up from germline, CDR1 is SGHVS and CDR2 is FQNEAQ. DNA for the CDR3: TGTGCCAGCAGCTTAGGGGTAGGGAGCTCCTACGAGCAGTACTTC. It codes for CASSLGVGSSYEQYF.

This clone showed up just once. The chain has TRBV4-3 and TRBJ2-3, with unresolved D. Trimming left V 1 base short and J 0 bases short, with 2 bases between. Germline assignment: CDR1 LGHNA and CDR2 YSLEER. CDR3 length: 13 residues. Here the CDR3 DNA reads TGCGCCAGCAGCCAAGGTAGCACAGATACGCAGTATTTT. This encodes CASSQGSTDTQYF.

The chain couples TRBV6-1 to TRBJ1-5, with D possibly TRBD1 on 5 matching bases. CDR3 length: 15 amino acids. The V gene's germline CDR1 is MNHNS and CDR2 SASEGT. Trimming took off 6 bases at V and 6 bases at J, with 18 bases between the two ends. CDR3 protein: CASSRLQGSGQPQHF. The CDR3 DNA reads TGTGCCAGCAGCCGACTCCAGGGTAGTGGTCAGCCCCAGCATTTT.

This chain uses TRBV19 with TRBJ2-7; the D gene could be TRBD1 or TRBD2 (5 bases each). The CDR3 has 15 amino acids. CDR1 and CDR2 from the germline V gene are LNHDA and SQIVND (reference sequence). V gave up 4 bases and J gave up 6 bases, with 19 bases separating them. In DNA form, the CDR3 reads TGTGCCAGTAGTAGAGGTAGGCAGGGACCTGGCGAGCAGTACGTC. Protein: CASSRGRQGPGEQYV.

V gene TRBV4-2 combines with J gene TRBJ1-4; TRBD1 agrees at 8 bases. The V gene end was trimmed by 5 bases and the J gene end by 7 bases; junction bases not matched to a gene: 6. Germline CDR1 reads LGHNA; CDR2 reads YNFKEQ. The CDR3 is 14 residues long. The CDR3 nucleotides are TGTGCCAGCAGCGACAGGGGACAGATTGAAAAACTGTTTTTT. Protein sequence: CASSDRGQIEKLFF.

The chain couples TRBV7-9 to TRBJ1-1, with TRBD1 as a possible D gene (5 bases). Trimming took off 5 bases at V and 1 base at J, with 17 bases between the two ends. The V gene's germline CDR1 is SEHNR and CDR2 FQNEAQ (reference sequence). CDR3 length equals 16 residues. This CDR3 reads CASSPRDGARNTEAFF. Here the CDR3 DNA reads TGTGCCAGCAGCCCCCGGGACGGGGCTAGGAACACTGAAGCTTTCTTT.

This chain uses TRBV9 with TRBJ2-4, with D uncertain. The CDR3 has 21 residues. Germline CDR1 is SGDLS and CDR2 is YYNGEE. V lost 3 bases, J lost 6 bases, and 34 bases lay in between. The CDR3 coding sequence is TGTGCCAGCAGCGACGGCCGGGCAGGACCATTGGAGTTCCCTGATCCAAACATTCAGTACTTC. It specifies CASSDGRAGPLEFPDPNIQYF.

This clone has a single count. The V gene is TRBV7-9, the J gene TRBJ2-7, with D perhaps matching TRBD1 (5 bases). The CDR3 consists of 14 residues. With 8 bases removed from V and 0 bases from J, the gap between germline ends came to 14 bases. CDR1 is SEHNR and CDR2 is FQNEAQ in the germline V gene (reference sequence). The CDR3 DNA reads as TGTGCCAGCGGGGCCGGGTCTTACTCCTACGAGCAGTACTTC. This encodes CASGAGSYSYEQYF. The full variable domain, rest sourced from reference TRBV7-9 and TRBJ2-7, is DTGVSQNPRHKITKRGQNVTFRCDPISEHNRLYWYRQTLGQGPEFLTYFQNEAQLEKSRLLSDRFSAERPKGSFSTLEIQRTEQGDSAMYLCASGAGSYSYEQYFGPGTRLTVT.

This rearrangement joins TRBV5-1 to TRBJ2-3; TRBD1 agrees at 7 bases. The CDR3 runs 16 residues. CDR1 SGHRS and CDR2 YFSETQ come from the germline V gene. Unmatched junction bases numbered 7, after V lost 0 bases and J lost 3 bases. CDR3 DNA sequence: TGCGCCAGCAGCTTGGCTCCAGGGGGTGGGACAGATACGCAGTATTTT. Protein sequence: CASSLAPGGGTDTQYF.